This TCR beta chain was sequenced in a study of neurological immune-mediated disorders. Study observations and caveats: Phylogenetic analysis grouped 18 of 34 multiple sclerosis patients' repertoires together, suggesting a possible repertoire signature.

Germline V gives CDR1 DFQATT, CDR2 SNEGSKA (reference sequence). The CDR3 length is 15 residues. The germline V and J ends were trimmed by 6 bases and 2 bases, with 18 bases remaining between them. This clonotype was found many times. Its matching antigen is unknown. TCRdb itself ran the 5' RACE reads through MiXCR, one entry per CDR3 protein. The table has under 75,000 distinct CDR3 sequences, more than 3% seen once. The receptor comes from a woman aged 45-59 years with multiple sclerosis. The V call is TRBV20-1, the J call TRBJ2-3, with D possibly matching TRBD1 (6 bases). Sequencing used PBMCs. This CDR3 is CSASTGNPTTDTQYF. CDR3 DNA: TGCAGTGCCTCGACAGGCAACCCGACCACAGATACGCAGTATTTT.